Each of the 25 T cell receptor beta chains below was sequenced from the same sample in a study of blood T cell repertoires in COVID-19. Here immunoSEQ multiplex PCR was the method, and the copy in TCRdb shows in-frame clones only, minus some. The table shows 210,000 or so clones, with roughly 90% occurring only once. The sequenced material came from peripheral blood. The origin of the receptors is a woman aged 55 to 70 with acute or convalescent COVID-19.

This clone was seen only once. Other DNA sequences from this sample encode an identical CDR3 as well. The CDR3 loop is CASSRRGNTEAFF. The CDR3 DNA reads as TGTGCCAGCAGTCGCAGGGGGAACACTGAAGCTTTCTTT. The chain joins TRBV12-3 or TRBV12-4 to TRBJ1-1; D may be TRBD1 (6 bases). V gave up 5 bases and J gave up 1 base, with 8 bases separating them. The length of the CDR3 is 13 residues.

This clone was counted a few times. The genes are TRBV7-9 and TRBJ2-5; TRBD1 matches 7 bases. The CDR3 totals 16 residues. The junction had 10 bases not matched to a gene; V was cut back by 4 bases and J by 2 bases. CDR1 is SEHNR, CDR2 FQNEAQ, per germline (reference sequence). The CDR3, as DNA: TGTGCCAGCAGCTCACTGAGGGCAGGGGGTCAAGAGACCCAGTACTTC. Protein sequence: CASSSLRAGGQETQYF.

CDR3 residues: CASSGTGYEQYF. The CDR3 nucleotides are TGTGCCAGTAGTGGGACAGGCTACGAGCAGTACTTC. V gene TRBV19 combines with J gene TRBJ2-7; 8 bases are shared with TRBD1. The germline gives CDR1 LNHDA, CDR2 SQIVND (reference sequence). There are 12 residues in the CDR3. Trimming removed 5 bases from V and 3 bases from J; junction bases left unmatched: 0.

The rearrangement links TRBV6-6 to TRBJ1-5, with TRBD1 as a possible D gene (6 bases). This CDR3 region has 15 residues. The V end lost 10 bases, the J end lost 4 bases, and 20 bases lay between the germline ends. Germline CDR1 is MNHNY and CDR2 is SVGAGI (reference sequence). In DNA, the CDR3 is TGTGCCACCGAACCGGGACACGGGCCGAATCAGCCCCAGCATTTT. The encoded protein is CATEPGHGPNQPQHF.

The V call is TRBV19, the J call TRBJ2-1; 9 bases line up with TRBD1. Trimming at V came to 6 bases and at J to 4 bases, leaving 10 bases not matched to a gene. Per the germline V gene, CDR1 is LNHDA and CDR2 is SQIVND (reference sequence). This CDR3 region has 16 residues. CDR3 DNA: TGTGCCAGTAGCGAACGGACAGGGGCTCTATACAATGAGCAGTTCTTC. Encoded protein: CASSERTGALYNEQFF.

This chain connects TRBV11-2 to TRBJ1-2; 8 bases line up with TRBD1. With V trimmed by 6 bases and J by 0 bases, 3 bases remained unmatched. CDR3 length equals 14 residues. CDR1 and CDR2 (germline): SGHAT, FQNNGV. The CDR3 protein is CASSQGAANYGYTF. CDR3 nucleotides: TGTGCCAGCAGTCAGGGGGCAGCTAACTATGGCTACACCTTC.

Here the CDR3 DNA reads TGCAGTGCCGAAAGGGGTGCCGAGCAGTACTTC. Translation: CSAERGAEQYF. This chain joins TRBV20-1 and TRBJ2-7; TRBD1 is a possible D gene (5 bases). This CDR3 is built from 11 residues. Per the germline V gene, CDR1 is DFQATT and CDR2 is SNEGSKA (reference sequence). Trimming took off 6 bases at V and 6 bases at J, with 12 bases between the two ends.

V is TRBV19 and J is TRBJ2-7; 7 nucleotides agree with TRBD1. There are 14 residues in the CDR3. V dropped 5 bases and J dropped 6; count of bases not matched to a gene: 10. Germline CDR1 LNHDA, CDR2 SQIVND (reference sequence). This chain's CDR3 is CASSLGQSLGEQYF. The DNA of the CDR3 is TGTGCCAGTAGTCTGGGACAGAGTCTTGGCGAGCAGTACTTC.

This rearrangement joins TRBV27 to TRBJ1-1, with 7 bases matching TRBD1. In germline, CDR1 is MNHEY, CDR2 SMNVEV (reference sequence). This CDR3 is 14 amino acids long. With V trimmed by 5 bases and J by 5 bases, 8 bases remained unmatched. The CDR3 nucleotides read TGTGCCAGCAGTCGAAACAGGGGTACGACTGAAGCTTTCTTT. As protein: CASSRNRGTTEAFF.

This chain uses TRBV5-1 with TRBJ2-7; 10 bases are a match to TRBD1. Germline lookup yields CDR1 SGHRS and CDR2 YFSETQ. The CDR3 consists of 16 residues. Germline trimming cut 3 bases from V and 3 bases from J; bases unmatched to any gene: 9. DNA of the CDR3: TGCGCCAGCAGCTCTGAGACAGGGGGCGATGGCTACGAGCAGTACTTC. Protein sequence: CASSSETGGDGYEQYF.

The V gene is TRBV5-6, the J gene TRBJ1-4, with 7 nucleotides matching TRBD1. The germline gives CDR1 SGHDT, CDR2 YYEEEE. V was clipped by 3 bases and J by 5 bases; unmatched bases: 10. The CDR3 runs 16 residues. DNA of the CDR3: TGTGCCAGCAGCTCATTCCTTACAGGGGAAAATGAAAAACTGTTTTTT. Encoded protein: CASSSFLTGENEKLFF.

This clone has a handful of counts. This chain joins TRBV19 and TRBJ2-5; 8 nucleotides line up with TRBD2. Per germline, CDR1 LNHDA and CDR2 SQIVND (reference sequence). The CDR3 spans 15 residues. Germline trimming cut 1 base from V and 6 bases from J; bases unmatched to any gene: 7. CDR3 sequence: CASSIGTSGLKTQYF. For the CDR3, the DNA is TGTGCCAGTAGTATAGGCACTAGCGGTTTGAAGACCCAGTACTTC.

This clone was found once. This chain links TRBV6-1 with TRBJ2-7; 8 bases align to TRBD1. This CDR3 is built from 15 residues. Germline V gene lookup returns CDR1 MNHNS and CDR2 SASEGT. The junction had 8 bases not matched to a gene; V was cut back by 7 bases and J by 0 bases. DNA for the CDR3: TGTGCCAGCACCGGACAGGGATTAAGCTCCTACGAGCAGTACTTC. Translated: CASTGQGLSSYEQYF.

The rearrangement links TRBV3-1 (or the pseudogene TRBV3-2) to TRBJ2-3, with D perhaps TRBD2 (5 bases). The V gene's germline CDR1 is LGHDT and CDR2 YNNKEL (reference sequence). CDR3 length equals 13 residues. Trimming took off 4 bases at V and 6 bases at J, with 11 bases between the two ends. CDR3 sequence (DNA): TGTGCCAGCAGCCGAGGACTCAGGGATACGCAGTATTTT. It specifies CASSRGLRDTQYF.

The chain is built from TRBV7-9 and TRBJ2-7; 7 positions match TRBD2. After removal of 1 base from V and 2 bases from J, the junction contained 14 bases not matched to a gene. The germline V gene has CDR1 SEHNR and CDR2 FQNEAQ (reference sequence). CDR3 size: 18 residues. This chain's CDR3 is CASSLVLQKAGSTYEQYF. For the CDR3, the DNA is TGTGCCAGCAGCTTAGTATTGCAGAAAGCGGGATCAACCTACGAGCAGTACTTC.

V usage is TRBV5-1 and J usage is TRBJ2-2; D possibly corresponds to TRBD2 (6 bases). The V gene lost 4 bases and the J gene lost 2 bases, with 12 bases spanning the gap. Germline V gene lookup returns CDR1 SGHRS and CDR2 YFSETQ. The CDR3 totals 15 residues. CDR3 coding DNA: TGCGCCAGCAGCGGCGGGGCGCGAAACACCGGGGAGCTGTTTTTT. Translation: CASSGGARNTGELFF. The whole variable domain, remainder taken from reference TRBV5-1 and TRBJ2-2, is KAGVTQTPRYLIKTRGQQVTLSCSPISGHRSVSWYQQTPGQGLQFLFEYFSETQRNKGNFPGRFSGRQFSNSRSEMNVSTLELGDSALYLCASSGGARNTGELFFGEGSRLTVL.

The chain couples TRBV7-2 to TRBJ2-5, with D perhaps matching TRBD1 (5 bases). The CDR3 extends over 13 amino acids. Germline CDR1 SGHTA, CDR2 FQGNSA. The V and J ends lost 1 base and 5 bases respectively, with 8 bases between them. CDR3 region: CASSLGRAETQYF. CDR3 nucleotides: TGTGCCAGCAGCTTAGGCAGGGCGGAGACCCAGTACTTC.

The gene calls are TRBV6-4 and TRBJ2-7; 11 positions agree with TRBD2. CDR1 MRHNA and CDR2 SNTAGT come from the germline V gene. CDR3 length: 15 amino acids. V shed 6 bases, J shed 3 bases, and the junction held 7 bases outside the gene matches. The CDR3 reads CASSYLAGGRYEQYF. In DNA, the CDR3 is TGTGCCAGCAGCTACCTAGCGGGGGGCCGCTACGAGCAGTACTTC.

The V call is TRBV2, the J call TRBJ1-1, with D perhaps matching TRBD1 (6 bases). The germline CDR1 and CDR2 sequences are SNHLY and FYNNEI. The CDR3 has 16 residues. V was clipped by 6 bases and J by 3 bases, with 20 bases between them. In DNA form, the CDR3 reads TGTGCCAGCAGACCCCGGGACAACTTTATTTACACTGAAGCTTTCTTT. It specifies CASRPRDNFIYTEAFF.

The chain employs TRBV5-6 and TRBJ2-7; a possible D gene is TRBD1 (6 bases). CDR3 length: 16 amino acids. Deletions cut 1 base from V and 10 bases from J, with 24 bases between. CDR1 is SGHDT and CDR2 is YYEEEE in the germline V gene. CDR3 nucleotides: TGTGCCAGCAGCTTGCCTGGGGACATTTCAGGGTTAGGTCAGTACTTC. This translates into CASSLPGDISGLGQYF.

The chain links TRBV9 to TRBJ2-3; D not certain. Germline loops: CDR1 SGDLS, CDR2 YYNGEE. V was trimmed by 3 bases and J by 0 bases, leaving 5 bases between them. This CDR3 has 13 residues. For the CDR3, the DNA is TGTGCCAGCAGCGCACAGAGCACAGATACGCAGTATTTT. Amino acid sequence: CASSAQSTDTQYF. The variable domain in full, with the rest retrieved from reference TRBV9 and TRBJ2-3, is DSGVTQTPKHLITATGQRVTLRCSPRSGDLSVYWYQQSLDQGLQFLIQYYNGEERAKGNILERFSAQQFPDLHSELNLSSLELGDSALYFCASSAQSTDTQYFGPGTRLTVL.

The chain links TRBV27 to TRBJ2-3, with a weak D call TRBD2 (6 bases). The V gene lost 2 bases and the J gene lost 10 bases, with 19 bases spanning the gap. CDR3 length: 15 amino acids. CDR1 and CDR2 from the germline V gene are MNHEY and SMNVEV (reference sequence). The CDR3 coding sequence is TGTGCCAGCAGTTTAGCGGGGCTAGCCGGCAGAGCGCAGTATTTT. It codes for CASSLAGLAGRAQYF.

The CDR3 nucleotides are TGTGCCAGTAGTGGTCCTATAACAGACTATAGCAATCAGCCCCAGCATTTT. As protein: CASSGPITDYSNQPQHF. The chain recombines TRBV19 with TRBJ1-5; D gene ambiguous. From germline, CDR1 is LNHDA and CDR2 SQIVND (reference sequence). V lost 5 bases and J lost 0, with 17 bases in between. The CDR3 has 17 amino acids.

Only a few counts were recorded for this clone. V is TRBV6-5 and J is TRBJ1-5; D gene uncertain. The V gene lost 6 bases and the J gene lost 6 bases, with 15 bases spanning the gap. This CDR3 has 14 amino acids. Per germline, CDR1 MNHEY and CDR2 SVGAGI. The CDR3 DNA reads as TGTGCCAGCAGCCGGGCCACCGGAGGTCAGCCCCAGCATTTT. Translating it yields CASSRATGGQPQHF.

The CDR3 sequence: CASSYEGAHGYTF. Here the CDR3 DNA reads TGTGCCAGCAGCTATGAGGGGGCCCATGGCTACACCTTC. This chain links TRBV7-3 with TRBJ1-2; 7 bases match TRBD1. Germline V gene data show CDR1 as SGHTA and CDR2 as FQGTGA. After removal of 4 bases from V and 6 bases from J, the junction contained 5 bases not matched to a gene. The CDR3 runs 13 residues.